Detailed here is one T cell receptor (beta chain). This sample stems from a study of blood T cell repertoires in COVID-19. TCRdb keeps only in-frame clones here, not all; method: immunoSEQ multiplex PCR. Here the sample spans over 70,000 clones, 75% to 90% being singletons. Germline CDR1 LNHNV, CDR2 YYDKDF (reference sequence). V was pared by 3 bases and J by 6 bases, with 3 bases of the junction left unmatched. The CDR3 loop spans 14 amino acids. The V and J genes are TRBV15 and TRBJ2-7; 12 bases agree with TRBD1. The origin of this receptor is a man between 70 and 80 years old who had recovered from COVID-19. The sequenced material came from peripheral blood. The chain's CDR3 is CATSRGQGAGEQYF. CDR3 in DNA: TGTGCCACCAGCAGGGGACAGGGGGCGGGCGAGCAGTACTTC.